One and the same sample provided the 21 T cell receptor beta chains below, sequenced in a study of T cells in Graves' hyperthyroidism and ophthalmopathy. The investigators amplified TCR beta CDR3 regions from RNA transcripts. First-round RT-PCR with HTBI primers amplified the TCR CDR3 region. TCRdb ran MiXCR on the multiplex PCR reads and lists one entry per CDR3 protein. Among about 660,000 distinct CDR3 sequences, 40% to 55% were seen once, and the ten largest hold about 7.2%. The material sequenced was peripheral blood or thyroid tissue (not recorded which). The receptors shown here come from an adult man with Graves' disease, either hyperthyroidism or ophthalmopathy (not recorded which).

This clonotype has more than one count but fewer than ten. The V call is TRBV29-1, the J call TRBJ1-1; 7 bases match TRBD1. The V segment lost 2 bases and the J segment 8 bases; nucleotides outside the gene matches: 11. This CDR3 has 14 amino acids. Germline lookup yields CDR1 SQVTM and CDR2 ANQGSEA. In DNA, the CDR3 is TGCAGCGTTGAAAGGGAGGGGGCCCAGGAAGAAGCTTTCTTT. Translating gives CSVEREGAQEEAFF.

This chain links TRBV25-1 with TRBJ2-7, with 9 bases aligning to TRBD2. This CDR3 is built from 15 residues. With 5 bases clipped from V and 4 bases from J, the junction kept 9 bases outside the gene matches. Per the germline V gene, CDR1 is MGHDK and CDR2 is SYGVNS. CDR3 amino acids: CASSPRPGLAYEQYF. In DNA form, the CDR3 reads TGTGCCAGCAGTCCCAGACCGGGACTAGCTTACGAGCAGTACTTC.

The chain has TRBV10-2 and TRBJ1-2; D is possibly TRBD1 (6 bases). This CDR3 region has 14 residues. Trimming left V 6 bases short and J 7 bases short, with 18 bases between. Germline V lookup: CDR1 WSHSY, CDR2 SAAADI. The CDR3 protein is CASRQTTGFSGYTF. CDR3 in DNA: TGCGCCAGCAGGCAGACCACAGGGTTCTCTGGCTACACCTTC.

This clonotype was counted at least ten times. This chain uses TRBV7-6 with TRBJ1-1; no clear D gene. CDR1 SGHVS and CDR2 FNYEAQ come from the germline V gene. The length of the CDR3 is 13 residues. V was clipped by 5 bases and J by 4 bases, with 11 bases between them. This CDR3 is CASSDGSGTEAFF. The CDR3 region has the DNA TGTGCCAGCAGCGACGGGAGCGGCACTGAAGCTTTCTTT.

This sequence joins TRBV29-1 and TRBJ1-1, with 8 bases matching TRBD1. The CDR3 is 10 amino acids. In germline, CDR1 is SQVTM, CDR2 ANQGSEA. V was pared by 4 bases and J by 11 bases, with 3 bases of the junction left unmatched. CDR3 sequence: CSVGTGFAFF. For the CDR3, the DNA is TGCAGCGTTGGGACAGGGTTTGCTTTCTTT. Using reference TRBV29-1 and TRBJ1-1 for the parts outside the CDR3, the full variable domain is SAVISQKPSRDICQRGTSLTIQCQVDSQVTMMFWYRQQPGQSLTLIATANQGSEATYESGFVIDKFPISRPNLTFSTLTVSNMSPEDSSIYLCSVGTGFAFFGQGTRLTVV.

This clonotype appeared a few times. This chain links TRBV6-5 with TRBJ2-7, with D perhaps matching TRBD1 (6 bases). Trimming took off 6 bases at V and 0 bases at J, with 15 bases between the two ends. The CDR3 consists of 15 residues. Germline-derived CDR1 and CDR2 are MNHEY and SVGAGI. The CDR3 here is CASRPQGRSSYEQYF. The CDR3 bases are TGTGCCAGCAGACCACAGGGCCGCAGCTCCTACGAGCAGTACTTC.

The chain has TRBV7-9 and TRBJ2-5, with 16 bases aligning to TRBD2. The V gene end was trimmed by 5 bases and the J gene end by 4 bases; junction bases not matched to a gene: 7. The CDR3 length is 17 residues. The germline V gene encodes CDR1 SEHNR and CDR2 FQNEAQ (reference sequence). The CDR3 DNA reads TGTGCCAGCAGCAGGGGACTAGCGGGGGGGCTGGGAGAGACCCAGTACTTC. It yields the protein CASSRGLAGGLGETQYF.

The chain joins TRBV29-1 to TRBJ2-7, with D perhaps given as TRBD1 or TRBD2 (5 bases each). The CDR3 extends over 13 amino acids. V gave up 3 bases and J gave up 7 bases, with 16 bases separating them. Germline CDR1 SQVTM, CDR2 ANQGSEA. This CDR3 reads CSVDGTRAGEQYF. CDR3 in DNA: TGCAGCGTTGATGGGACGCGGGCCGGGGAGCAGTACTTC.

V usage is TRBV29-1 and J usage is TRBJ1-2; TRBD1 is a possible D gene (5 bases). V was shortened by 8 bases and J by 2 bases, with 24 bases between the two germline ends. The CDR3 totals 16 residues. Germline CDR1 is SQVTM and CDR2 is ANQGSEA. The CDR3 reads CSFATSDYRLNYGYTF. Here the CDR3 DNA reads TGCAGCTTTGCCACCAGTGATTACAGGCTGAACTATGGCTACACCTTC.

In its sample, this clonotype was seen a few times. This chain links TRBV7-8 with TRBJ2-7; 7 bases are shared with TRBD2. V shed 1 base and J 3 bases; nucleotides not matched to a gene: 6. The CDR3 consists of 15 residues. Germline V lookup: CDR1 SGHVS, CDR2 FQNEAQ. The CDR3 is CASSLGGEGYYEQYF. CDR3 bases: TGTGCCAGCAGCTTAGGCGGGGAGGGGTACTACGAGCAGTACTTC.

CDR3 loop: CSVGNRFSYEQYF. CDR3 in DNA: TGCAGCGTTGGGAACCGTTTCTCCTACGAGCAGTACTTC. This sequence joins TRBV29-1 and TRBJ2-7; the D is unclear. Germline V gene sequence: CDR1 SQVTM, CDR2 ANQGSEA. V gave up 4 bases and J gave up 0 bases, with 10 bases separating them. The CDR3 length is 13 residues.

A note on this clonotype: Relative to the germline gene, one junction end is altered; a read error may explain this. The CDR3 spells CASSWNGQGAQDF. CDR3 nucleotides: TGTGCCAGCAGCTGGAACGGACAGGGGGCGCAGGACTTC. This chain joins TRBV6-1 and TRBJ2-7; 11 positions match TRBD1. The V gene's germline CDR1 is MNHNS and CDR2 SASEGT. This CDR3 is built from 13 residues.

This clonotype was seen a few times. The chain combines TRBV7-3 with TRBJ2-2; 11 nucleotides match TRBD1. The germline gives CDR1 SGHTA, CDR2 FQGTGA. The V gene end was trimmed by 8 bases and the J gene end by 4 bases; junction bases not matched to a gene: 9. The CDR3 extends over 16 amino acids. Here the CDR3 DNA reads TGTGCCAGCCATAGGACAGGGGGCGCGGGCACCGGGGAGCTGTTTTTT. Protein: CASHRTGGAGTGELFF.

Comments on this clonotype: This clone may be a read error of a much larger clone one base away. This chain's CDR3 is CSVGDRPVNTEAFF. The CDR3 DNA reads as TGCAGCGTTGGAGATAGGCCGGTGAACACTGAAGCTTTCTTT. V and J are TRBV29-1 and TRBJ1-1; D is unclear. Germline-derived CDR1 and CDR2 are SQVTM and ANQGSEA. CDR3 length: 14 amino acids. The V end was cut by 4 bases, the J end by 0 bases, with 12 bases between. The whole variable domain, filled in from reference TRBV29-1 and TRBJ1-1, reads SAVISQKPSRDICQRGTSLTIQCQVDSQVTMMFWYRQQPGQSLTLIATANQGSEATYESGFVIDKFPISRPNLTFSTLTVSNMSPEDSSIYLCSVGDRPVNTEAFFGQGTRLTVV.

The V call is TRBV29-1, the J call TRBJ1-3; D may be TRBD1 (5 bases). V lost 4 bases and J 3 bases, leaving 19 bases between the germline ends. The CDR3 totals 16 residues. Germline V gene sequence: CDR1 SQVTM, CDR2 ANQGSEA. This CDR3 reads CSVVPSGRPYGNTIYF. In DNA, the CDR3 is TGCAGCGTTGTTCCGTCAGGGAGGCCCTATGGAAACACCATATATTTT. Full variable domain (missing parts from reference TRBV29-1 and TRBJ1-3): SAVISQKPSRDICQRGTSLTIQCQVDSQVTMMFWYRQQPGQSLTLIATANQGSEATYESGFVIDKFPISRPNLTFSTLTVSNMSPEDSSIYLCSVVPSGRPYGNTIYFGEGSWLTVV.

This clonotype appeared many times. The CDR3 DNA reads as TGTGCCAGCAGCCCCGGGACAGGGGAAGAGACCCAGTACTTC. It yields the protein CASSPGTGEETQYF. The J gene is TRBJ2-5, the V gene TRBV7-3; 10 nucleotides agree with TRBD1. In germline, CDR1 is SGHTA, CDR2 FQGTGA. This CDR3 is built from 14 residues. Trimming cost V 5 bases and J 3 bases; bases outside gene matches: 3. Variable domain in full (rest from reference TRBV7-3 and TRBJ2-5): GAGVSQTPSNKVTEKGKYVELRCDPISGHTALYWYRQSLGQGPEFLIYFQGTGAADDSGLPNDRFFAVRPEGSVSTLKIQRTERGDSAVYLCASSPGTGEETQYFGPGTRLLVL.

The gene calls are TRBV7-9 and TRBJ2-2; 8 positions agree with TRBD1. This CDR3 has 15 amino acids. Losses at the gene ends were 2 bases for V and 8 bases for J; bases not matched to a gene: 7. Germline V gene sequence: CDR1 SEHNR, CDR2 FQNEAQ (reference sequence). The CDR3 is CASSLWTGNEGELFF. Here the CDR3 DNA reads TGTGCCAGCAGCTTATGGACAGGGAATGAAGGGGAGCTGTTTTTT.

There are a few counts of this clonotype. This rearrangement joins TRBV20-1 to TRBJ1-6, with 7 bases matching TRBD1. J gave up 7 bases and V 6 bases, and 9 bases lay outside the gene matches. Germline V gene data show CDR1 as DFQATT and CDR2 as SNEGSKA (reference sequence). This CDR3 has 14 residues. CDR3 sequence (DNA): TGCAGTGCAGAGGCAGGGGGGCCAAATTCACCCCTCCACTTT. Protein sequence: CSAEAGGPNSPLHF.

V is TRBV9 and J is TRBJ1-4; the D gene is possibly TRBD1 (6 bases). Germline CDR1 and CDR2: SGDLS and YYNGEE. V lost 5 bases, J lost 7 bases, and 18 bases lay in between. The CDR3 is 15 residues long. CDR3 in DNA: TGTGCCAGCAGTTTAGGGGGGGCCAGTAGTGAAAAACTGTTTTTT. It specifies CASSLGGASSEKLFF.

The V call is TRBV7-2, the J call TRBJ1-6; no firm D call. From germline, CDR1 is SGHTA and CDR2 FQGNSA. The CDR3 runs to 12 residues. V dropped 6 bases and J dropped 6 bases, with 6 bases sitting between them. CDR3 DNA sequence: TGTGCCAGCAGTCCTTTTAATTCACCCCTCCACTTT. The encoded protein is CASSPFNSPLHF.

At least ten counts were recorded for this clonotype. An end of the junction differs from the germline gene, which may be a read error. The chain carries TRBV24-1 and TRBJ2-7; D gene uncertain. CDR3 size: 12 residues. From germline, CDR1 is KGHDR and CDR2 SFDVKD. The CDR3 bases are TGTGCCACCAGTGATGCAGGCTACGGGCAGTACTTC. Translated: CATSDAGYGQYF.